The 6 T cell receptor beta chains below were found in one sample sequenced in a study of radiotherapy plus CTLA-4 blockade in lung cancer. Sequenced by immunoSEQ multiplex PCR; TCRdb stores in-frame clones only, minus some. The sample has tens of thousands of clones; 79% are singletons. Here the sequenced sample was peripheral blood, taken from a patient treated with radiotherapy plus ipilimumab. Receptors were obtained from a human donor with non-small cell lung cancer who had a partial response to radiotherapy plus ipilimumab.

V and J are TRBV6-1 and TRBJ2-5; TRBD2 aligns across 9 bases. CDR1 and CDR2 from the germline V gene are MNHNS and SASEGT. CDR3 length equals 17 residues. V gave up 0 bases and J gave up 5 bases; unmatched junction bases: 10. CDR3 nucleotides: TGTGCCAGCAGTGAAGCGGGCGGGGGGGCTATTTGGGAGACCCAGTACTTC. This gives the protein CASSEAGGGAIWETQYF.

The chain joins TRBV6-5 to TRBJ1-2; TRBD1 matches at 7 bases. V gave up 5 bases and J gave up 4 bases; unmatched junction bases: 7. CDR3 size: 14 residues. Germline-derived CDR1 and CDR2 are MNHEY and SVGAGI. This chain's CDR3 is CASSAAGTVYGYTF. CDR3 sequence (DNA): TGTGCCAGCAGTGCGGCCGGGACAGTCTATGGCTACACCTTC.

The chain has TRBV7-8 and TRBJ2-1, with 8 nucleotides matching TRBD2. Looked up from germline, CDR1 is SGHVS and CDR2 is FQNEAQ. With V trimmed by 0 bases and J by 9 bases, 4 bases remained unmatched. The CDR3 is 14 amino acids. CDR3 nucleotide sequence: TGTGCCAGCAGCTTAGCGACTAGCGTGGGTGAGCAGTTCTTC. This gives the protein CASSLATSVGEQFF.

The rearrangement links TRBV5-6 to TRBJ2-5, with a possible D match to TRBD1 (6 bases). The CDR3 consists of 14 residues. Germline V gene sequence: CDR1 SGHDT, CDR2 YYEEEE. Deletions cut 1 base from V and 4 bases from J, with 11 bases between. The CDR3 protein is CASSLYRERETQYF. The CDR3 bases are TGTGCCAGCAGCTTGTACAGGGAAAGAGAGACCCAGTACTTC.

V gene TRBV19 combines with J gene TRBJ1-3, with 9 positions matching TRBD1. The germline V gene encodes CDR1 LNHDA and CDR2 SQIVND (reference sequence). With V trimmed by 5 bases and J by 3 bases, 14 bases remained unmatched. The CDR3 runs to 18 residues. The CDR3, as DNA: TGTGCCAGTAGTGCCCGGGACAGGGCCTCTCTGGGTGGAAACACCATATATTTT. This translates into CASSARDRASLGGNTIYF.

The chain links TRBV2 to TRBJ2-2; possible D gene TRBD1, 5 bases. This CDR3 comprises 15 residues. V dropped 6 bases and J dropped 1 base, with 12 bases sitting between them. The V gene's germline CDR1 is SNHLY and CDR2 FYNNEI. CDR3 in DNA: TGTGCCAGCAGCACAGGCTCCTTGAACACCGGGGAGCTGTTTTTT. Amino acids: CASSTGSLNTGELFF.